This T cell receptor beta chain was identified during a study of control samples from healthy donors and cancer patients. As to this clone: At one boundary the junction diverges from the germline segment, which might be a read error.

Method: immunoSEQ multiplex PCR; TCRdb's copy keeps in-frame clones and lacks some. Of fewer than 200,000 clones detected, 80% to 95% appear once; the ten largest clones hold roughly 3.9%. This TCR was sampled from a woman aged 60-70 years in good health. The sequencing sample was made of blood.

CDR3 sequence: CASEGSGSRDTQYF. DNA for the CDR3: TGTGCCAGCGAAGGGAGCGGTAGCAGAGATACGCAGTATTTT. This chain links TRBV6-1 with TRBJ2-3; a weak D match, TRBD2 (5 bases). The CDR3 runs to 14 residues. In germline, CDR1 is MNHNS, CDR2 SASEGT.